This TCR beta chain was sequenced for a study of radiotherapy plus CTLA-4 blockade in lung cancer (dated by TCRdb to 2016 to 2019). The study in broad terms: Among enrolled patients, roughly 20% had an objective response and 30% to 35% reached disease control. The research as a whole found: After treatment with radiotherapy and ipilimumab, TCR clones that came from tumors expanded in the peripheral blood. Early dynamic changes in blood T cell clones, together with increased serum interferon-beta after radiation, were reported as the strongest predictors of response.

Libraries were made using the immunoSEQ multiplex PCR assay. Sourced from immuneACCESS, this table was stored by TCRdb with only in-frame sequences that have V and J called. A share of the clones is absent; for the studies checked, an unresolved V gene accounts for under half, and the remainder has no known explanation. For this sample the table gives fewer than 45,000 clones, of which 72% were detected only once. 9.5% to 13% of the sample is taken by the ten largest. In this study, focal radiation therapy paired with CTLA-4 blockade (ipilimumab) was tested in patients who had chemo-refractory metastatic non-small-cell lung cancer. Points on this clone: The target of this receptor is not known. Qualities for individual bases were not recorded, and no much larger clone is one base off. Distinct nucleotide sequences in the sample also encode this CDR3.

This specimen consisted of peripheral blood, obtained from a patient treated with radiotherapy plus ipilimumab. The sequence was collected from a human donor with non-small cell lung cancer who had stable disease on radiotherapy plus ipilimumab.

The CDR3 in this case is CASSITGTGGYGYTF. The bases read TGCGCCAGCAGCATTACCGGGACAGGGGGCTATGGCTACACCTTC. The V gene is TRBV21-1 and the J gene is TRBJ1-2; the table names TRBD1, a call not compared with the DNA. TRBV21-1 corresponds to a pseudogene. The CDR3 holds 15 amino acids from the cysteine to the phenylalanine. Only the CDR3 DNA stays, 45 bases, in frame from base 1.